This entry describes one T cell receptor beta chain. This clonotype was counted many times. The target of this receptor is not known. Base qualities were left out, and no much larger clone turns up one base away. In light of the paper, this sample's time point label describes: sample taken at primary tumor resection. The donors were 65 to 85 patients from the lung TRACERx cohort who had early-stage, untreated non-small cell lung cancer. Whole RNA extracted from tumor and nontumor lung tissue, or from cryopreserved PBMC samples, was used for TCR sequencing without cell sorting. Patients were selected for TCR sequencing only if sufficient RNA was available from at least two tumor regions. Before being selected, tumor and adjacent nontumor lung specimens were reviewed by a lung pathologist. Library preparation employed 5' RACE. This sample was sequenced with a NextSeq 500. To allow correction of PCR and sequencing errors, the TCR library protocol tagged every TCR cDNA molecule with a unique molecular identifier. In the authors' own workflow: TCR identification, UMI-based error correction and CDR3 extraction were performed with Decombinator tools. TCRs above a frequency of 2 per 1,000, corresponding to the top 1% of the tumor frequency distribution, were defined as expanded. Expanded tumor TCRs statistically deemed absent (corrected P<0.05) from at least one tumor region were classed as regional, and all other expanded tumor TCRs were classed as ubiquitous. Renyi diversity was computed with the R vegan package after each repertoire had been subsampled 100 times to 5,000 TCRs. CDR3 similarity networks were constructed using string-kernel similarity of amino acid triplets, with links drawn between CDR3s whose pairwise similarity was above 0.82. TCRdb ran its own pipeline on the public reads, namely fastp trimming at Q25 and MiXCR clone calling, and kept in-frame beta chains. CDR3 protein sequences are deduplicated, and each keeps its most common genes and DNA. Here the V and J calls rest on TCRdb's processing, not on the authors' analysis. The sample profile shows 15,000 to 20,000 distinct CDR3 sequences; about 5.8% of them were found once. The ten largest make up 9% to 12% of the sample.

These data are taken from a study of spatial heterogeneity in lung cancer (dated by TCRdb to between 2018 and 2021). Some background on the complete study: Beta-chain transcripts were consistently detected in greater numbers than alpha-chain transcripts, which likely reflects a higher abundance of beta-chain transcripts. TCR transcript counts in tumor regions correlated strongly with a T cell transcriptional module score from matched bulk RNA-seq. In the raw uncorrected reads, each unique combination of TCR and UMI appeared more than ten times on average. The study quantitatively compared TCR alpha and beta repertoires across multiple tumor regions, matched nontumor lung and blood in non-small cell lung cancer. The study linked features of the TCR repertoire to counts of nonsynonymous mutations, which were determined by whole-exome sequencing of tumor tissue. At surgery, about 210 tumor regions, 61 to 65 matched nontumor lung samples and more than 50 PBMC samples were TCR-sequenced for both alpha and beta chains. General study outcomes and caveats: The number of expanded intratumoral alpha and beta TCRs correlated with the tumor nonsynonymous mutation count. Confirming at a functional level the hypothesis that regional TCRs recognize regional mutations was considered to require additional single-cell paired TCR alpha and beta sequencing. TCR-seq coverage of tumor T cells was estimated at only approximately 7% for alpha chains and about 13% for beta chains. The count of ubiquitous expanded TCRs correlated with the count of ubiquitous nonsynonymous mutations, and the count of regional expanded TCRs correlated with the count of regional nonsynonymous mutations.

V lost 0 bases and J lost 5 bases, and the count of bases not matched to a germline gene is 8. Its CDR3 holds 15 amino acids, cysteine through phenylalanine. CDR3 DNA is the only sequence kept; it has 45 bases, read in frame from the first base. Per the germline V gene, SQVTM is the CDR1 and ANQGSEA is the CDR2. This receptor was taken from a female donor with early-stage non-small cell lung cancer. The material was lung tumor tissue, obtained at surgery. Recombination joined TRBV29-1 with TRBJ2-3; the junction holds 7 bases that match TRBD1. Read as DNA, the sequence is TGCAGCGTTGAAGATCGAACAGGGGTACTAGATACGCAGTATTTT. Its amino acids are CSVEDRTGVLDTQYF.